The rows below give T cell receptor beta chains drawn from one sample of a study of shared clonotypes between healthy human individuals. Assay used: immunoSEQ multiplex PCR; TCRdb lists only in-frame clones, some missing. The sample shows 2 million to 2.5 million clones, under 95% of them seen only once. The sequencing input was naive CD4+ T cells from PBMCs. Receptor source: a man aged 18 to 29 in good health. Some clones in this sample may be carry-over from other donors' samples. The conserved cysteine and the conserved F or W are not part of the CDR3 here. A D gene is named only where the DNA matches it firmly.

CDR3aa: ASRSAMNTEAF
j_gene: TRBJ1-1
v_gene: TRBV28
d_gene: -

CDR3aa: ASTSRAGGQTDTQY
j_gene: TRBJ2-3
v_gene: TRBV28
d_gene: TRBD2

CDR3aa: ASSKAPGTSYEQY
j_gene: TRBJ2-7
v_gene: TRBV2
d_gene: -

CDR3aa: ASRPGLPTYEQY
j_gene: TRBJ2-7
v_gene: TRBV28
d_gene: -

CDR3aa: ASSPGLAGETQY
j_gene: TRBJ2-5
v_gene: TRBV11-3
d_gene: TRBD2

CDR3aa: ASSLVAGGQNEQF
j_gene: TRBJ2-1
v_gene: TRBV5-1
d_gene: TRBD1

CDR3aa: ASSPDRGKETQY
j_gene: TRBJ2-5
v_gene: TRBV7-2
d_gene: TRBD1

CDR3aa: ASRFFRDTGELF
j_gene: TRBJ2-2
v_gene: TRBV5-5
d_gene: -

CDR3aa: ATSRDKRETQY
j_gene: TRBJ2-5
v_gene: TRBV15
d_gene: -

CDR3aa: ASSLSGSSYNEQF
j_gene: TRBJ2-1
v_gene: TRBV28
d_gene: -

CDR3aa: ASSRRTGLYGYT
j_gene: TRBJ1-2
v_gene: TRBV28
d_gene: TRBD1

CDR3aa: ASGGGYGYT
j_gene: TRBJ1-2
v_gene: TRBV2
d_gene: -

CDR3aa: ASSYGRGTSYEQY
j_gene: TRBJ2-7
v_gene: TRBV6-5
d_gene: -

CDR3aa: ASSLTGFSYEQY
j_gene: TRBJ2-7
v_gene: TRBV28
d_gene: -

CDR3aa: ASSPSSGANVLT
j_gene: TRBJ2-6
v_gene: TRBV28
d_gene: -

CDR3aa: ASSLGAAYNEQF
j_gene: TRBJ2-1
v_gene: TRBV7-2
d_gene: -

CDR3aa: ASRATDTQY
j_gene: TRBJ2-3
v_gene: TRBV6-5
d_gene: -

CDR3aa: ASSPQDLAQH
j_gene: TRBJ1-5
v_gene: TRBV19
d_gene: -

CDR3aa: ASSETEQF
j_gene: TRBJ2-1
v_gene: TRBV25-1
d_gene: -

CDR3aa: ASSPAGVGDNEQF
j_gene: TRBJ2-1
v_gene: TRBV28
d_gene: -

CDR3aa: ASSKPGLAGGDTQY
j_gene: TRBJ2-3
v_gene: TRBV21-1
d_gene: -

CDR3aa: ASALEGGSSNQPQH
j_gene: TRBJ1-5
v_gene: TRBV2
d_gene: -